The present TCR beta chain was sequenced within a study of blood T cell repertoires in COVID-19. The assay was immunoSEQ multiplex PCR, and TCRdb's table has in-frame clones only and misses some. The data show about 140,000 clones, about 82% seen once. The sequencing input was peripheral blood. This sequence originates from a woman aged 60-75 years with acute or convalescent COVID-19.

This CDR3 is CASSDEEGAAEAFF. CDR3 DNA sequence: TGCGCCAGCAGTGATGAGGAGGGGGCGGCTGAAGCTTTCTTT. The chain employs TRBV10-1 and TRBJ1-1; 7 bases map to TRBD1. Germline CDR1 and CDR2: WNHNN and SYGVQD (reference sequence). The CDR3 is made up of 14 amino acids. V lost 3 bases to trimming and J lost 6 bases; unmatched junction nucleotides: 7.